This T cell receptor (beta chain) comes out of a study of blood T cell repertoires in COVID-19. Libraries were prepared by immunoSEQ multiplex PCR; TCRdb keeps only in-frame clonotypes and omits some of them. The repertoire holds roughly 140,000 clones, with 65% to 80% as singletons. This receptor was taken from a man in his 60s with acute or convalescent COVID-19. Sequences were obtained from peripheral blood.

CDR3 sequence (DNA): TGTGCCAGCAGCTCCCCGTGGGGAGGATCTACTGAAGCTTTCTTT. Encoded protein: CASSSPWGGSTEAFF. This sequence joins TRBV7-2 and TRBJ1-1, with D unresolved. In germline, CDR1 is SGHTA, CDR2 FQGNSA. V gave up 4 bases and J gave up 5 bases, with 17 bases separating them. The CDR3 is 15 residues long. The variable domain in full, with the rest retrieved from reference TRBV7-2 and TRBJ1-1, is GAGVSQSPSNKVTEKGKDVELRCDPISGHTALYWYRQSLGQGLEFLIYFQGNSAPDKSGLPSDRFSAERTGGSVSTLTIQRTQQEDSAVYLCASSSPWGGSTEAFFGQGTRLTVV.